This T cell receptor (beta chain) is from a study of blood T cell repertoires in COVID-19 (dated by TCRdb to the early 2020s). General notes on the study: The collaborator samples originated in the United States, Italy and Spain and spanned the acute and convalescent phases of COVID-19. The repertoires were released in a freely available public database meant as a resource for research on the immune response to SARS-CoV-2. The dataset comprised deeply sampled blood TCRbeta repertoires from subjects exposed to, actively infected with, or recovered from COVID-19. The samples were drawn from two sources: the first 160 participants of the ongoing ImmuneRACE study, and 1,000 to 1,500 subjects contributed by 6 global collaborators. The material from the prospective study consisted of cDNA or gDNA derived from T cells, B-cell-depleted T cells, or PBMCs. Where available, HLA class I and class II types were obtained from metadata supplied by the sample provider rather than from assay-based typing. A de-identified subject ID, COVID-19 status, age in years and sex were almost always included in the sample metadata.

Study-wide conclusions, independent of this receptor: Clinical and demographic metadata were provided uncurated, with the amount varying by source and participant.

TCRbeta CDR3 regions were amplified from genomic DNA by means of the immunoSEQ Assay, a bias-controlled multiplex PCR. The original methods were these. The number of nucleated cells in each sample was estimated from the amplification of reference gene primers within the assay. Sequence reads were collapsed and filtered to measure the absolute abundance of every unique TCRbeta CDR3 rearrangement. For each sample, productive Simpson clonality was calculated as the square root of Simpson's diversity index across productive rearrangements. TCRdb provides this immuneACCESS table in a form limited to in-frame rearrangements. Some clones are lacking; in checked studies, under half of them reflect an unresolved V gene, and why the rest are absent is not known. D and trimming come from the DNA, and the V and J calls and clone size come from that table. Present in this sample are 150,000 to 200,000 clones, approximately 79% of which were seen just once. About 28% of the sample belongs to the ten largest clones.

Worth noting for this clone: Its antigen target is currently unknown. The sample holds no much larger clone one base away, and base qualities are not on file.

V drops 4 bases and J drops 8 bases, leaving 12 bases in between. Based on the germline V gene, the CDR1 and CDR2 sequences are SQVTM and ANQGSEA. The CDR3 numbers 12 residues from cysteine through phenylalanine. Of the read, only the CDR3 DNA is kept; its 36 bases are in frame from base 1. Each collaborating institution followed its own protocols to collect whole blood in K2EDTA tubes. Collaborator samples were shipped for TCRbeta analysis as frozen whole blood, isolated PBMCs, or DNA extracted from either sample type. In this chain, TRBV29-1 is recombined with TRBJ2-1; a weak D assignment points to TRBD1 (5 bases agree). This sequence was found in a woman in her 70s with acute or convalescent COVID-19. The source material was peripheral blood. The DNA reads as follows: TGCAGCGTTGGACAGTCTTCGGATGAGCAGTTCTTC. Its protein product is CSVGQSSDEQFF.